This T cell receptor beta chain was recovered during a study of cytomegalovirus exposure and HLA in healthy donors. A multiplex PCR was run with 60 Vbeta primers and 13 Jbeta primers. TCRdb's copy holds only in-frame clones and misses some; the assay was immunoSEQ multiplex PCR. The repertoire has over 150,000 clones, approximately 80% of them found once; the top ten carry 4.3%. CDR1 is SGHDT, CDR2 YYEEEE, per germline. Trimming took off 0 bases at V and 5 bases at J, with 11 bases between the two ends. CDR3 length equals 14 residues. In its sample, this clone was seen a few times. Sequenced material: PBMCs. The chain carries TRBV5-6 and TRBJ1-1, with D unclear. This TCR was recovered from a middle-aged man in good health and CMV-seronegative. CDR3 loop: CASSLVLTGTEAFF. In nucleotides, the CDR3 is TGTGCCAGCAGCTTGGTTCTAACGGGGACTGAAGCTTTCTTT.